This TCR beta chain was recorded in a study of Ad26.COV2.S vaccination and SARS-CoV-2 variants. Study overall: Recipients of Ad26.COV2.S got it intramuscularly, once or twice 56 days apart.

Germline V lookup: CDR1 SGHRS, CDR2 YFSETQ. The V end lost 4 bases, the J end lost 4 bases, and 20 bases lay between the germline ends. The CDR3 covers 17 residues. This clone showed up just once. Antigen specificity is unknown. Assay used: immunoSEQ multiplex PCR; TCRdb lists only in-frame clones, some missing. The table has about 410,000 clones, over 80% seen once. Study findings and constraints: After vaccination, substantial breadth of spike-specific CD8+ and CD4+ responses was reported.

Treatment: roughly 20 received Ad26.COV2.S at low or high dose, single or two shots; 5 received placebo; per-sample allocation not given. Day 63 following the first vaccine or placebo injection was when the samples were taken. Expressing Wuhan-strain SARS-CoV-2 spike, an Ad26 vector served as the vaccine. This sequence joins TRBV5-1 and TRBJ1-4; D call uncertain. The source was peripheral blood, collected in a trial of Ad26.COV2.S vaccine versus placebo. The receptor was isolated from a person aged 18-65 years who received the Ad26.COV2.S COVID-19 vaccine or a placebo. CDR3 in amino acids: CASSRTGNLLRNEKLFF. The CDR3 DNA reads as TGCGCCAGCAGCAGGACTGGGAACCTCTTGCGTAATGAAAAACTGTTTTTT.